This TCR beta chain was identified during a study of T cell responses to AZD1222 COVID-19 vaccine. The study's findings and limits: The CD4 TCRs associated with vaccination extended across spike and predominated at 160-218 and 743-854.

Sequencing was performed with immunoSEQ multiplex PCR; in TCRdb, only in-frame clones are kept and a portion is missing. This sample has approximately 150,000 clones, with 70% to 90% found just once. The CDR3 is made up of 12 amino acids. Trimming cost V 8 bases and J 3 bases, with 8 bases left between them. The germline gives CDR1 MGHDK, CDR2 SYGVNS. Details on this clone: The target antigen is unknown.

Combined were second doses at about 4 or about 12 weeks. This chain joins TRBV25-1 and TRBJ2-1; D call uncertain. The source material was peripheral blood, sampled 28 days after the second AZD1222 dose. The TCR comes from an adult who received the AZD1222 COVID-19 vaccine. The CDR3 DNA reads as TGTGCCAGCGCCCCCGACTACAATGAGCAGTTCTTC. Translating gives CASAPDYNEQFF.